This T cell receptor (beta chain) was identified during a study of T cell responses to AZD1222 COVID-19 vaccine. J was trimmed by 2 bases and V by 3 bases; bases with no gene match: 3. Germline CDR1 reads SGHTA; CDR2 reads FQGNSA. CDR3 size: 15 residues. Clones were read by immunoSEQ multiplex PCR, and TCRdb kept only the in-frame ones, dropping some. The table lists approximately 130,000 clones, roughly 87% of them singletons, with around 9.5% in the top ten. The chain is built from TRBV7-2 and TRBJ2-1; 8 nucleotides agree with TRBD2. The starting material was peripheral blood, obtained 28 days after the second AZD1222 dose. The source of this sequence is an adult who received the AZD1222 COVID-19 vaccine. The chain's CDR3 is CASSLGTSAYNEQFF. DNA of the CDR3: TGTGCCAGCAGCTTGGGGACTAGTGCCTACAATGAGCAGTTCTTC.